This TCR beta chain was identified during a study of TIL therapy for anti-PD-1-resistant metastatic lung cancer. As for the study in general: Tumors carried a median about 1.6 non-synonymous mutations per megabase.

CDR1 is ENHRY and CDR2 is SYGVKD in the germline V gene. V was pared by 0 bases and J by 4 bases, with 18 bases between. CDR3 length: 17 amino acids. The libraries were made with immunoSEQ v3. Libraries were sequenced to 2 million to 2.5 million read pairs (survey) or roughly 4.5-6.5 million (deep). Sequencing was performed with immunoSEQ multiplex PCR; in TCRdb, only in-frame clones are kept and a portion is missing. The profile covers more than 90,000 clones, with roughly 65% appearing a single time and approximately 11% taken by the ten largest. This clone was counted only a few times. Time point denoted: pre-treatment sample, taken before nivolumab and TIL therapy. The tumor samples were excised metastases, mostly pleural nodules or supraclavicular lymph nodes. Patients then received nivolumab; progressors got lymphodepletion, TIL and IL-2. Stage 4 NSCLC adults joined between late 2017 and early 2020.

The starting material was tumor tissue, obtained at baseline. V is TRBV10-3 and J is TRBJ1-2, with D possibly TRBD1 on 5 matching bases. The clonotype was recovered from a person between 25 and 80 years old with non-small cell lung cancer. Here the CDR3 DNA reads TGTGCCATCAGTGAGTCGACTTGGCAGGGTGGAAGCTATGGCTACACCTTC. It is translated as CAISESTWQGGSYGYTF.